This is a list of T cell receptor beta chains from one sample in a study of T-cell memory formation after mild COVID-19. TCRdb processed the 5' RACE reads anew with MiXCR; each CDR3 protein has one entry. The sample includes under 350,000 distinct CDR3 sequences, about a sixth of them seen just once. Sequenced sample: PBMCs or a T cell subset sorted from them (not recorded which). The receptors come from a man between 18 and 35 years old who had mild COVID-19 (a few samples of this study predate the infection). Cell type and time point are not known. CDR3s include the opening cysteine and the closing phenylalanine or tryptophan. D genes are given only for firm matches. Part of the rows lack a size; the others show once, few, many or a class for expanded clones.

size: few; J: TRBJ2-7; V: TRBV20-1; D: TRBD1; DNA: TGCAGCACTGAACAGGGGGCCGAGCAGTACTTC; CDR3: CSTEQGAEQYF
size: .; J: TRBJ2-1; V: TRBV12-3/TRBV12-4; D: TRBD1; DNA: TGTGCCAGCAGTTTTTACGGGACAGGGGTTAGTAATGAGCAGTTCTTC; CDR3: CASSFYGTGVSNEQFF
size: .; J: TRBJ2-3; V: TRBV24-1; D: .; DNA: TGTGCCACCAGTTCGACTCTGACAGCAGATACGCAGTATTTT; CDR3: CATSSTLTADTQYF
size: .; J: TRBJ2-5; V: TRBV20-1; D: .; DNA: TGCAGTGCTAGAAAAGGTCTAGCGTCTTTTGAGACCCAGTACTTC; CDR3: CSARKGLASFETQYF
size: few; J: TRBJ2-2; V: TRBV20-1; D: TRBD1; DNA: TGCAGTGCCCCGACAGGGACCCTGAACACCGGGGAGCTGTTTTTT; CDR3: CSAPTGTLNTGELFF
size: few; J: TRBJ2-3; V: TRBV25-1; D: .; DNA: TGTGCCAGCGAGTGGGGGGGCCGGGCAGATACGCAGTATTTT; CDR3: CASEWGGRADTQYF
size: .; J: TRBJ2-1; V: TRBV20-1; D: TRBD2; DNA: TGCAGTGCTAGGCCCCCGGGGACTAGCGGGGGGGCCGCCTACAATGAGCAGTTCTTC; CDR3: CSARPPGTSGGAAYNEQFF
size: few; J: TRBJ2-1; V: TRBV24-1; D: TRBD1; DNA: TGTGCCACCAGTGGTGGACAGGGGCGCTACAATGAGCAGTTCTTC; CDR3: CATSGGQGRYNEQFF
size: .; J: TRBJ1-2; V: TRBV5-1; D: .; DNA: TGCGCCAGCAGCACGCAGGTCCTCCATGGCTACACCTTC; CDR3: CASSTQVLHGYTF
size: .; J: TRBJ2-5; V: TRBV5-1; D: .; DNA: TGCGCCAGCAGCCCCGGACGGGCCGCCTTAGAAGAGACCCAGTACTTC; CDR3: CASSPGRAALEETQYF
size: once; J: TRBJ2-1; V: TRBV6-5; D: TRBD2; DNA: TGTGCCAGCAGTCAGGGGACTAGCGGGGACTACAATGAGCAGTTCTTC; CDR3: CASSQGTSGDYNEQFF
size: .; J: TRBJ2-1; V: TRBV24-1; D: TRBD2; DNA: TGTGCCACCAGTGACCGGACTAGCGGTTCCTACAATGAGCAGTTCTTC; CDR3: CATSDRTSGSYNEQFF
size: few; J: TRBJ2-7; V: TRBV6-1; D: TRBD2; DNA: TGTGCCAGCAGTGATGGGACTAGCGGGGGGCACGAGCAGTACTTC; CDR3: CASSDGTSGGHEQYF
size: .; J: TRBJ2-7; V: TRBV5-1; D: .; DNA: TGCGCCAGCAGCTTGGGGACATCTCGGGAGCAGTACTTC; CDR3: CASSLGTSREQYF
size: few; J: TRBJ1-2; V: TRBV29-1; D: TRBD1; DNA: TGCAGCGGGGGAGAAGGGGGCCATACGGATGGCTACACCTTC; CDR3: CSGGEGGHTDGYTF
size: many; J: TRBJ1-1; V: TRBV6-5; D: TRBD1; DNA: TGTGCCAGCAGTTTGTACAGGGGCACTGAAGCTTTCTTT; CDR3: CASSLYRGTEAFF
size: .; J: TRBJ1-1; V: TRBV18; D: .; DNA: TGTGCCAGCTCACCACCTGCGGGTAGGAACACTGAAGCTTTCTTT; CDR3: CASSPPAGRNTEAFF
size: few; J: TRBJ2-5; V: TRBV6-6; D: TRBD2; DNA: TGTGCCACCCTCCAGCGGGGCCAAGAGACCCAGTACTTC; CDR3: CATLQRGQETQYF
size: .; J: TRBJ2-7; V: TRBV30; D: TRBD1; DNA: TGTGCCTGGAGTGTACAGACAGGGGGAGAGCAGTACTTC; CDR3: CAWSVQTGGEQYF
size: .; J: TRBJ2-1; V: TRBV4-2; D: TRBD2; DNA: TGTGCCAGCAGCCAAGAGAAGCGGGGGGGCCTAAATGAGCAGTTCTTC; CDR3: CASSQEKRGGLNEQFF
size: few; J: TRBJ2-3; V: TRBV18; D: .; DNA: TGTGCCAGCTCACCACGTAGCGCTACCTTGATAGATACGCAGTATTTT; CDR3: CASSPRSATLIDTQYF
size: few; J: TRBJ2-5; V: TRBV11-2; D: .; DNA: TGTGCCAGCAGCCCCGCCCTGAAGCGCCGCCGGGGGACCCAGTACTTC; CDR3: CASSPALKRRRGTQYF
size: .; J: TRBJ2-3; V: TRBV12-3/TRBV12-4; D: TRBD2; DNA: TGTGCCAGCACCCCGACTAGCGGGGGTCCGGGAGATACGCAGTATTTT; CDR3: CASTPTSGGPGDTQYF
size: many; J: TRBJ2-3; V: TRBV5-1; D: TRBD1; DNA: TGCGCCAGCAGCGGACAGGGCGCCACAGATACGCAGTATTTT; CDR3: CASSGQGATDTQYF
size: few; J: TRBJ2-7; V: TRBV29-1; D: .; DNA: TGCAGCGCCAAGACAGACACCTACGAGCAGTACTTC; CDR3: CSAKTDTYEQYF
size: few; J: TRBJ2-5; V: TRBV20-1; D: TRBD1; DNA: TGCAGTGCTCGGGACAGGTCATTGGTGACCCAGTACTTC; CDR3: CSARDRSLVTQYF
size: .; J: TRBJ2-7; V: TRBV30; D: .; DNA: TGTGCCTGGGGGCAGTCCTACGAGCAGTACTTC; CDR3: CAWGQSYEQYF
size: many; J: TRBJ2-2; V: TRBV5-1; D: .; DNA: TGCGCCAGCAGCGTTATTCCGGGACCAGCCTCCGGGGAGCTGTTTTTT; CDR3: CASSVIPGPASGELFF
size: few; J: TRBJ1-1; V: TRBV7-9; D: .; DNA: TGTGCCAGTCACTGGGGCACCGGGACCACTGAAGCTTTCTTT; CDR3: CASHWGTGTTEAFF
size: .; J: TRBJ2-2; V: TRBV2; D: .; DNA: TGTGCCAGCAGTGAAGCCGAGGCTTCCGGGGAGCTGTTTTTT; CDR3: CASSEAEASGELFF
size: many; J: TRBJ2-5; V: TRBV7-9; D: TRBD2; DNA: TGTGCCAGCAGCCCGAGCGGGGCCCCCCGGGAGACCCAGTACTTC; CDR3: CASSPSGAPRETQYF
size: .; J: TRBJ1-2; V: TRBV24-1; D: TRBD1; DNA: TGTGCCACCAGTGATTTTCGTCAGGGGGACGGCTACACCTTC; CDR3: CATSDFRQGDGYTF
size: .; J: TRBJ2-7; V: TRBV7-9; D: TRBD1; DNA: TGTGCCAGCGGAAACAGGGGTTCCTACGAGCAGTACTTC; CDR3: CASGNRGSYEQYF
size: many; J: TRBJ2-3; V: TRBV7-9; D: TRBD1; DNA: TGTGCCAGCACCATGACAGGGGCAGATACGCAGTATTTT; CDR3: CASTMTGADTQYF
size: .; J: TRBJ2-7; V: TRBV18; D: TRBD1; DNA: TGTGCCAGCTCGCAACAGGGGGTTCATACCTACGAGCAGTACTTC; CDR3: CASSQQGVHTYEQYF
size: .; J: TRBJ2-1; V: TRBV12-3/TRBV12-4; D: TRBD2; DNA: TGTGCCAGCAGTAGACTAGCGGGGAGTAATGAGCAGTTCTTC; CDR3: CASSRLAGSNEQFF
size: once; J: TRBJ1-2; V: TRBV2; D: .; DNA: TGTGCCAGCAGTGAAGTCCAGACCTCCTATGGCTACACCTTC; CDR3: CASSEVQTSYGYTF
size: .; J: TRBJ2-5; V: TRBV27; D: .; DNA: TGTGCCAGCAGGCCGGCAGGGGCCGGAGAGACCCAGTACTTC; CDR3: CASRPAGAGETQYF
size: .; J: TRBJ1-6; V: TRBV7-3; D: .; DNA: TGTGCCAGCAGCTTAAACTGGCTTTCACCCCTCCACTTT; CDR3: CASSLNWLSPLHF
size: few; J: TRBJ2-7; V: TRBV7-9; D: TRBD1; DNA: TGTGCCAGCAGCTCGAACTCCGGGACAGGGGGCTCCGAGCAGTACTTC; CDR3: CASSSNSGTGGSEQYF
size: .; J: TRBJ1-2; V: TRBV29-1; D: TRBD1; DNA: TGCAGCGTTGAAGAGTTGGACAGGGGTTATGGCTACACCTTC; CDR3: CSVEELDRGYGYTF
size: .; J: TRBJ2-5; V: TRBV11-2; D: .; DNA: TGTGCCAGCAGCTCCCCAGAGACCCAGTACTTC; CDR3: CASSSPETQYF
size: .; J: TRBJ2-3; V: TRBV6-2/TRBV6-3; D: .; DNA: TGTGCCAGCACCTCGGGGGGCGCCGTCTCAGATACGCAGTATTTT; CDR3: CASTSGGAVSDTQYF
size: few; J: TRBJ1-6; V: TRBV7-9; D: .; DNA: TGTGCCAGCAGCCCCCCTGCCACTGGCAATTCACCCCTCCACTTT; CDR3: CASSPPATGNSPLHF
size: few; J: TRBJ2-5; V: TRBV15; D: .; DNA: TGTGCCACCAGCCCCCGGTACCAAGAGACCCAGTACTTC; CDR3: CATSPRYQETQYF
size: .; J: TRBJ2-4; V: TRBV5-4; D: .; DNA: TGTGCCAGCAGCCCCCTACGTTCGGGAAACATTCAGTACTTC; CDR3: CASSPLRSGNIQYF
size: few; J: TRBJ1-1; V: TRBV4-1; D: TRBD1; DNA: TGCGCCAGCAGCCAAGTCGCCGGGACAGGGGGCGCCCACACTGAAGCTTTCTTT; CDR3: CASSQVAGTGGAHTEAFF
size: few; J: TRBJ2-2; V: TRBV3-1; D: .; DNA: TGTGCCAGCAGCCAAGATCTGGCCACCGGGGAGCTGTTTTTT; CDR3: CASSQDLATGELFF
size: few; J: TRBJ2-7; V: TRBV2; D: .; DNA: TGTGCCAGTCTGGACAACGGCTACGAGCAGTACTTC; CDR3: CASLDNGYEQYF
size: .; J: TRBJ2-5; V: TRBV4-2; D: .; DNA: TGTGCCAGCAGGGGAGCGAGGGGCGAGACCCAGTACTTC; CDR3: CASRGARGETQYF
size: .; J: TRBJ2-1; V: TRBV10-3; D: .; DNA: TGTGCCACAAGGACCGGGAATGGGAAGCAGTTCTTC; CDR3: CATRTGNGKQFF
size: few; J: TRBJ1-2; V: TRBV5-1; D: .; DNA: TGCGCCAGCGGGGAGGATCCTTCGTTCGGCTACACCTTC; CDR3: CASGEDPSFGYTF
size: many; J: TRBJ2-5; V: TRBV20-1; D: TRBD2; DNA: TGCAGTGCTGGAGGACTAGCGGGGAACAAAGAGACCCAGTACTTC; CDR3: CSAGGLAGNKETQYF
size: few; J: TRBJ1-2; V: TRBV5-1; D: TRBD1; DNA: TGCGCCAGCAGCTTGGGGGCGGATGGGGACAGCGCTAACTATGGCTACACCTTC; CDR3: CASSLGADGDSANYGYTF